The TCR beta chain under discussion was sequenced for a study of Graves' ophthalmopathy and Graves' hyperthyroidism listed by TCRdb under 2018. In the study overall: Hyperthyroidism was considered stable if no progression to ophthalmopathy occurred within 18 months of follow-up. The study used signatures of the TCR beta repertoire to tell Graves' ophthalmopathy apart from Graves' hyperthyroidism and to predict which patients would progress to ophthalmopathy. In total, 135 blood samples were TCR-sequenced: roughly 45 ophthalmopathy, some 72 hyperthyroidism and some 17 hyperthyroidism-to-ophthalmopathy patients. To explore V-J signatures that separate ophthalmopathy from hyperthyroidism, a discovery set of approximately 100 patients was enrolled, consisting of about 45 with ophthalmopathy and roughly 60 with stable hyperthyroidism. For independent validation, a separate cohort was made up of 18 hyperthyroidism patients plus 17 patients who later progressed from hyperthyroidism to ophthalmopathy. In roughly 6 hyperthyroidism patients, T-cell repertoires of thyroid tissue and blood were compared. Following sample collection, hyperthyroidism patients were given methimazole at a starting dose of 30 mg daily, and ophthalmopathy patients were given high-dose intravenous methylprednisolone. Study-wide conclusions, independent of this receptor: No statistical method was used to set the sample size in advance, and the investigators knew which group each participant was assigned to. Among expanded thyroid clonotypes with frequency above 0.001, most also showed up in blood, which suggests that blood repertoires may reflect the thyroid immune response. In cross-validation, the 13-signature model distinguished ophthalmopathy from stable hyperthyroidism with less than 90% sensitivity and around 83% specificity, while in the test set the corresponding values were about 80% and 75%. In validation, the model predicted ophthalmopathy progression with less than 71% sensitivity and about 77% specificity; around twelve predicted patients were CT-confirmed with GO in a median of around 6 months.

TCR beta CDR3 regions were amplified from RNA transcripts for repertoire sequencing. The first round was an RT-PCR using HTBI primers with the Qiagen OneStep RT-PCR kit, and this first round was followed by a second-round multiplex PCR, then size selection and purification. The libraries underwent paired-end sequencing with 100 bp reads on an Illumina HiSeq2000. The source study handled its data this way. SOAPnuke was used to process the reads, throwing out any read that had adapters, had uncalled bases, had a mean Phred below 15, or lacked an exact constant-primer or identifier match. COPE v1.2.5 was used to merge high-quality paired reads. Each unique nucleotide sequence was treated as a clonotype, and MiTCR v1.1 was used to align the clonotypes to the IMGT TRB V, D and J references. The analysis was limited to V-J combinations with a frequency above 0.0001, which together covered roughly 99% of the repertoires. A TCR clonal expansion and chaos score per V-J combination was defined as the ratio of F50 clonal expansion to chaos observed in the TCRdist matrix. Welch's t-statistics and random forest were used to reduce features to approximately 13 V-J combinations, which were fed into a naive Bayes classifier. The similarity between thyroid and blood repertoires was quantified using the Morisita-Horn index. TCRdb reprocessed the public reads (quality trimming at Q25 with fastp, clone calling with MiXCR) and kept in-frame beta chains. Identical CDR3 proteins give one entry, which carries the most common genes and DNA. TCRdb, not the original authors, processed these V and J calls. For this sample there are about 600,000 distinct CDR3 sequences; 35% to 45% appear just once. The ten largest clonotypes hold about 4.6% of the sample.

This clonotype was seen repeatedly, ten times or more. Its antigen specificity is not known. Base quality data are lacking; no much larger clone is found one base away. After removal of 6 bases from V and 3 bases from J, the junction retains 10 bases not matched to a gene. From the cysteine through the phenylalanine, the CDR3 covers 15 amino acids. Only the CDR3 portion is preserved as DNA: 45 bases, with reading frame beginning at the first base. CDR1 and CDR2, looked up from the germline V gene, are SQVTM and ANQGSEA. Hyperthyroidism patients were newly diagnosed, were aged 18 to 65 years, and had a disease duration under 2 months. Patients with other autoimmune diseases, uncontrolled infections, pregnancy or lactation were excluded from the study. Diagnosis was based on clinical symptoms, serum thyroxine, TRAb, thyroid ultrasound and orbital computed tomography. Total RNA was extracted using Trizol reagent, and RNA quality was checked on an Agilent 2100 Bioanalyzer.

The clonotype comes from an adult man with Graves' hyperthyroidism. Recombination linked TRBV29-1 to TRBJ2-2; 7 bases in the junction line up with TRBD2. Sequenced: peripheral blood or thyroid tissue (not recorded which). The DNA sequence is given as TGCAGCGTACCCATGCGGGGGAAGTACACCGGGGAGCTGTTTTTT. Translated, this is CSVPMRGKYTGELFF.